The 22 T cell receptor beta chains reported below all come from one sample, sequenced in a study of blood T cell repertoires in COVID-19. Data came from immunoSEQ multiplex PCR; TCRdb stores just in-frame clones and leaves some out. The sample has 65,000 to 80,000 clones, roughly 82% seen once. What was sequenced was peripheral blood. The receptors derive from a human donor in a cohort sampled during active COVID-19.

The chain combines TRBV27 with TRBJ2-2; D is possibly TRBD2 (5 bases). The CDR3 is 12 residues long. CDR1 MNHEY and CDR2 SMNVEV come from the germline V gene (reference sequence). The V end was cut by 7 bases, the J end by 5 bases, with 8 bases between. CDR3 DNA sequence: TGTGCCAGCAACTCGGGGACCGGGGAGCTGTTTTTT. Translated, it gives CASNSGTGELFF.

This rearrangement joins TRBV2 to TRBJ1-1; D may be TRBD1 (5 bases). The CDR3 spans 14 residues. In germline, CDR1 is SNHLY, CDR2 FYNNEI. The ends were cut back, 4 bases at V and 0 bases at J, with 9 bases in the middle. The chain's CDR3 is CASSVRTMNTEAFF. CDR3 bases: TGTGCCAGCAGTGTAAGGACAATGAACACTGAAGCTTTCTTT.

V gene TRBV6-5 combines with J gene TRBJ1-1; D is unresolved. Trimming took off 10 bases at V and 0 bases at J, with 12 bases between the two ends. Per the germline V gene, CDR1 is MNHEY and CDR2 is SVGAGI. This CDR3 region has 13 residues. For the CDR3, the DNA is TGTGCCACCCGACAAGTTATGAACACTGAAGCTTTCTTT. Protein product: CATRQVMNTEAFF.

The rearrangement uses TRBV5-4 and TRBJ1-6; unclear D gene. V gave up 0 bases and J gave up 10 bases, with 11 bases separating them. Germline lookup yields CDR1 SGHNT and CDR2 YYREEE (reference sequence). The CDR3 length is 14 residues. The CDR3 bases are TGTGCCAGCAGCTTGGTCGGTACGCGGTCACCCCTCCACTTT. Translation: CASSLVGTRSPLHF. Full variable domain (rest looked up from reference TRBV5-4 and TRBJ1-6): ETGVTQSPTHLIKTRGQQVTLRCSSQSGHNTVSWYQQALGQGPQFIFQYYREEENGRGNFPPRFSGLQFPNYSSELNVNALELDDSALYLCASSLVGTRSPLHFGNGTRLTVT.

V is TRBV30 and J is TRBJ1-2; 8 positions match TRBD1. J gave up 4 bases and V 2 bases, and 12 bases lay outside the gene matches. The germline gives CDR1 GTSNPN, CDR2 SVGIG (reference sequence). The CDR3 consists of 16 residues. CDR3 amino acids: CAWSYKTGAVSYGYTF. The CDR3 region has the DNA TGTGCCTGGAGTTACAAGACAGGGGCCGTTTCCTATGGCTACACCTTC.

The chain carries TRBV2 and TRBJ1-5; 7 positions agree with TRBD1. The V gene end was trimmed by 3 bases and the J gene end by 3 bases; junction bases not matched to a gene: 8. Germline V gives CDR1 SNHLY, CDR2 FYNNEI. This CDR3 comprises 16 residues. This CDR3 is CASSDSGTEDNQPQHF. The CDR3 nucleotides are TGTGCCAGCAGTGATTCCGGGACAGAGGACAATCAGCCCCAGCATTTT.

This clone was picked up one time. V gene TRBV9 combines with J gene TRBJ2-5; the D is unclear. V was clipped by 0 bases and J by 3 bases, with 6 bases between them. Germline V gene sequence: CDR1 SGDLS, CDR2 YYNGEE. The CDR3 totals 13 residues. The CDR3 DNA reads TGTGCCAGCAGCGTAGTACAGAAAGAGACCCAGTACTTC. Protein product: CASSVVQKETQYF.

The rearrangement joins TRBV7-9 to TRBJ1-4; TRBD1 matches 9 bases. The CDR3 sequence is 16 residues long. Germline V lookup: CDR1 SEHNR, CDR2 FQNEAQ (reference sequence). Losses at the gene ends were 0 bases for V and 8 bases for J; bases not matched to a gene: 7. The DNA of the CDR3 is TGTGCCAGCAGCTTAGCCGAGGACAGGGGAGGCGAAAAACTGTTTTTT. It codes for CASSLAEDRGGEKLFF. The full variable domain, completed using reference TRBV7-9 and TRBJ1-4, is DTGVSQNPRHKITKRGQNVTFRCDPISEHNRLYWYRQTLGQGPEFLTYFQNEAQLEKSRLLSDRFSAERPKGSFSTLEIQRTEQGDSAMYLCASSLAEDRGGEKLFFGSGTQLSVL.

This chain uses TRBV10-3 with TRBJ2-3; D not certain. The CDR3 has 13 amino acids. CDR1 ENHRY and CDR2 SYGVKD come from the germline V gene. Trimming removed 9 bases at V and 0 bases at J, with 10 bases between. Here the CDR3 reads CAIQTYSTDTQYF. In DNA form, the CDR3 reads TGTGCCATACAGACATATAGCACAGATACGCAGTATTTT.

This clone was seen just once. This sequence joins TRBV6-2 or TRBV6-3 and TRBJ2-3; maybe TRBD2 (5 bases). Germline assignment: CDR1 MNHEY and CDR2 SVGEGT. This CDR3 is 15 amino acids long. The V end was cut by 2 bases, the J end by 4 bases, with 13 bases between. This CDR3 reads CASSYGRPGADTQYF. In nucleotides, the CDR3 is TGTGCCAGCAGTTACGGGAGACCCGGGGCAGATACGCAGTATTTT.

V usage is TRBV10-3 and J usage is TRBJ2-5; 9 bases match TRBD1. Trimming removed 10 bases from V and 3 bases from J; junction bases left unmatched: 12. The CDR3 loop spans 15 amino acids. Germline V CDR1 and CDR2: ENHRY, SYGVKD. The CDR3 is CATKPWTGEKETQYF. The CDR3 DNA sequence: TGTGCCACCAAACCCTGGACAGGGGAGAAAGAGACCCAGTACTTC.

J is TRBJ1-2 and V is TRBV28, with 7 bases lining up with TRBD1. With 2 bases clipped from V and 3 bases from J, the junction kept 3 bases outside the gene matches. This CDR3 region has 14 residues. Germline lookup yields CDR1 MDHEN and CDR2 SYDVKM. CDR3 nucleotide sequence: TGTGCCAGCAGTTTACCCGGACAGGACTATGGCTACACCTTC. Translated: CASSLPGQDYGYTF.

The V and J genes are TRBV19 and TRBJ2-2, with no clear D. CDR3 length equals 15 residues. V was pared by 1 base and J by 2 bases, with 8 bases between. Per the germline V gene, CDR1 is LNHDA and CDR2 is SQIVND (reference sequence). CDR3 nucleotide sequence: TGTGCCAGTAGTATAGGTAGCCTAAACACCGGGGAGCTGTTTTTT. Residues: CASSIGSLNTGELFF.

V gene TRBV4-2 combines with J gene TRBJ1-3; no firm D call. The CDR3 covers 15 residues. Trimming left V 2 bases short and J 0 bases short, with 8 bases between. Germline V gives CDR1 LGHNA, CDR2 YNFKEQ. This CDR3 is CASSQREGSGNTIYF. Written as DNA, the CDR3 is TGTGCCAGCAGCCAAAGGGAGGGCTCTGGAAACACCATATATTTT.

This clone is a singleton in its sample. The chain is built from TRBV10-3 and TRBJ2-1; D remains ambiguous. CDR1 ENHRY and CDR2 SYGVKD come from the germline V gene. The CDR3 loop spans 12 amino acids. Trimming cost V 8 bases and J 5 bases, with 10 bases left between them. Here the CDR3 reads CAIAFSNNEQFF. The CDR3 region has the DNA TGTGCCATCGCTTTCTCTAACAATGAGCAGTTCTTC.

V gene TRBV15 combines with J gene TRBJ2-5; 7 bases match TRBD1. V dropped 0 bases and J dropped 5; count of bases not matched to a gene: 12. CDR3 size: 17 residues. CDR1 is LNHNV, CDR2 YYDKDF, per germline (reference sequence). The CDR3 reads CATSRDGWTGEGETQYF. The CDR3, as DNA: TGTGCCACCAGCAGAGATGGGTGGACAGGCGAAGGGGAGACCCAGTACTTC. Combining the CDR3 with reference TRBV15 and TRBJ2-5 gives the whole variable domain DAMVIQNPRYQVTQFGKPVTLSCSQTLNHNVMYWYQQKSSQAPKLLFHYYDKDFNNEADTPDNFQSRRPNTSFCFLDIRSPGLGDTAMYLCATSRDGWTGEGETQYFGPGTRLLVL.

The chain uses TRBV9 and TRBJ2-1; 14 positions agree with TRBD2. V gave up 4 bases and J gave up 0 bases; unmatched junction bases: 6. Per the germline V gene, CDR1 is SGDLS and CDR2 is YYNGEE. The CDR3 consists of 18 residues. CDR3 sequence reads: CASSSRTSGGPSYNEQFF. DNA of the CDR3: TGTGCCAGCAGCTCCCGGACTAGCGGGGGGCCCTCCTACAATGAGCAGTTCTTC.

The V and J genes are TRBV7-9 and TRBJ2-3, with D possibly being TRBD1 (5 bases). Germline values: CDR1 SEHNR, CDR2 FQNEAQ (reference sequence). The CDR3 extends over 14 amino acids. Trimming shortened V by 5 bases and J by 3 bases, and 12 bases separated the two germline ends. The CDR3 DNA is TGTGCCAGCAGCCTGGGGCAGGGAACAGATACGCAGTATTTT. This sequence encodes CASSLGQGTDTQYF.

The CDR3 region is CASSQQVNYGYTF. CDR3 bases: TGTGCCAGCAGTCAACAGGTTAACTATGGCTACACCTTC. The chain recombines TRBV27 with TRBJ1-2; possible D gene TRBD1, 5 bases. In germline, CDR1 is MNHEY, CDR2 SMNVEV (reference sequence). The CDR3 consists of 13 residues. Trimming removed 5 bases at V and 1 base at J, with 8 bases between.

The V call is TRBV7-6, the J call TRBJ1-4, with 8 bases aligning to TRBD1. This CDR3 contains 16 residues. From germline, CDR1 is SGHVS and CDR2 FNYEAQ. J was trimmed by 3 bases and V by 5 bases; bases with no gene match: 8. CDR3 residues: CASSGSQGASNEKLFF. In DNA form, the CDR3 reads TGTGCCAGCAGCGGGTCCCAGGGGGCCTCTAATGAAAAACTGTTTTTT.

This chain connects TRBV6-1 to TRBJ2-4, with D possibly TRBD1 on 5 matching bases. Trimming removed 3 bases at V and 0 bases at J, with 9 bases between. This CDR3 has 15 residues. The germline V gene has CDR1 MNHNS and CDR2 SASEGT. The CDR3 DNA reads TGTGCCAGCAGTGATCAGGGTCTAGCCAAAAACATTCAGTACTTC. Encoded protein: CASSDQGLAKNIQYF.

This clone was detected only a few times. The V call is TRBV13, the J call TRBJ2-1; D not certain. CDR1 and CDR2 from the germline V gene are PRHDT and FYEKMQ (reference sequence). The CDR3 spans 13 residues. V was cut by 3 bases and J by 4 bases, with 7 bases left in between. Here the CDR3 DNA reads TGTGCCAGCAGCTTTCGCAGATACAATGAGCAGTTCTTC. Translation: CASSFRRYNEQFF.